This TCR beta chain was sequenced in a study of blood T cell repertoires in COVID-19. Study in general: Samples representing acute and convalescent COVID-19 were sourced from the United States, Italy and Spain. PBMCs, B-cell-depleted T cells, or T cells provided the cDNA or gDNA that made up the material.

The CDR3 sequence is 14 residues long. The germline CDR1 and CDR2 sequences are MNHEY and SVGEGT. V lost 6 bases, J lost 2 bases, and 14 bases lay in between. Authors' data handling: Amplification from reference gene primers served as the basis for estimated nucleated cell counts. Repertoires were generated with immunoSEQ multiplex PCR, while TCRdb's copy carries only in-frame clones and drops some. V and J calls and clone size are copied from that table; D and trimming were computed from the DNA. The sample shows approximately 240,000 clones, 80% to 85% of them seen only once. What was sequenced was peripheral blood. The TCR was taken from a woman aged 80 or older with active or convalescent COVID-19. This chain uses TRBV6-2 or TRBV6-3 with TRBJ2-7; D is perhaps TRBD1 (6 bases). The CDR3 is CASSSSGTTYEQYF. The CDR3, as DNA: TGTGCCAGCAGCTCATCCGGGACAACCTACGAGCAGTACTTC.